These 17 T cell receptor beta chains were all obtained from the same sample, sequenced in a study of regulatory T cells in long-lasting Graves disease (dated by TCRdb to the early 2020s). The library relied on multiplex PCR. The sequencing machine was an Illumina HiSeq 4000. To build TCR beta libraries, CDR3 regions were amplified by Arm-PCR using iRepertoire HTBI primers. In TCRdb, the public reads were trimmed at Q25 with fastp and aligned with MiXCR, with productive beta chains retained. Every CDR3 protein is listed once, alongside the most common genes and DNA of its rows. The sample table contains around 250,000 distinct CDR3 sequences; only one count was recorded for 15% to 20% of them. The ten largest clones take up 13% to 15% of the sample. The time point label, as the study defines it: newly diagnosed GD, antithyroid drugs for less than 3 months. RNA was extracted from PBMCs in TRIzol for both TCR sequencing and RNA sequencing.

The same specimen was also included in a second study, on T cells in Graves' hyperthyroidism and ophthalmopathy.

Sample: peripheral blood mononuclear cells (PBMCs), taken at new diagnosis, from a patient treated with antithyroid drugs. The receptors were gathered from a woman aged 30 to 39 with Graves disease. Donor details come from another sample of the same person, matched by shared clones.

V usage is TRBV19 and J usage is TRBJ1-5; D gene unclear. V was pared by 3 bases and J by 10 bases, with 10 bases between. The CDR3 runs 12 residues. Germline CDR1 and CDR2: LNHDA and SQIVND (reference sequence). CDR3 nucleotide sequence: TGTGCCAGTAGTATTCGAGGTGGCCCCCAGCATTTT. Translation gives CASSIRGGPQHF.

This clonotype was seen ten or more times. The chain has TRBV10-2 and TRBJ1-3, with D unresolved. CDR1 and CDR2 from the germline V gene are WSHSY and SAAADI. The CDR3 is 13 residues long. With 0 bases removed from V and 4 bases from J, the gap between germline ends came to 4 bases. The CDR3 bases are TGCGCCAGCAGTGAGTCCGGAGGAAACACCATATATTTT. It specifies CASSESGGNTIYF.

Many counts were recorded for this clonotype. The gene calls are TRBV27 and TRBJ1-5; D is perhaps TRBD1 (6 bases). V shed 1 base and J shed 7 bases, with 11 bases lying between them. The CDR3 runs 14 residues. CDR1 MNHEY and CDR2 SMNVEV come from the germline V gene (reference sequence). The CDR3 loop reads CASSLLGAKQPQHF. CDR3 nucleotide sequence: TGTGCCAGCAGTTTATTGGGGGCCAAACAGCCCCAGCATTTT.

This clonotype was picked up many times. The rearrangement uses TRBV12-3 or TRBV12-4 and TRBJ1-1; D gene ambiguous. The germline V and J ends were trimmed by 5 bases and 5 bases, with 9 bases remaining between them. The CDR3 sequence is 12 residues long. The CDR3 bases are TGTGCCAGCAGTGTCGGGGTGACTGAAGCTTTCTTT. It codes for CASSVGVTEAFF.

This clonotype was detected once. A far more abundant clone sits one base away, making this likely a read error. This rearrangement joins TRBV4-2 to TRBJ1-2; D uncertain. This CDR3 region has 12 residues. Germline CDR1 is LGHNA and CDR2 is YNFKEQ. The CDR3 DNA follows: TGTGCCAGCAGCCAAACCTCCTATGGCTGCACCTTC. Protein: CASSQTSYGCTF.

This clonotype was counted many times. This chain uses TRBV7-9 with TRBJ1-2; D possibly corresponds to TRBD1 (6 bases). This CDR3 comprises 15 residues. In germline, CDR1 is SEHNR, CDR2 FQNEAQ (reference sequence). Trimming removed 5 bases at V and 7 bases at J, with 20 bases between. CDR3 loop: CASSPTGGRLGGYTF. The CDR3 DNA reads TGTGCCAGCAGCCCTACTGGGGGGCGGTTAGGTGGCTACACCTTC.

V gene TRBV4-2 combines with J gene TRBJ2-5, with TRBD1 matching 12 bases. The V gene end was trimmed by 0 bases and the J gene end by 7 bases; junction bases not matched to a gene: 12. The CDR3 has 18 residues. CDR1 LGHNA and CDR2 YNFKEQ come from the germline V gene. The CDR3 loop is CASSQDPGQGASFGTQYF. DNA for the CDR3: TGTGCCAGCAGCCAAGATCCGGGACAGGGGGCTTCCTTCGGGACCCAGTACTTC.

This clonotype was seen at least ten times. This chain links TRBV20-1 with TRBJ2-3, with D perhaps matching TRBD1 (5 bases). In germline, CDR1 is DFQATT, CDR2 SNEGSKA (reference sequence). The CDR3 has 12 residues. With 5 bases removed from V and 0 bases from J, the gap between germline ends came to 6 bases. The CDR3 DNA is TGCAGTGCTCACAGGAGCACAGATACGCAGTATTTT. This translates into CSAHRSTDTQYF.

Only a few counts were recorded for this clonotype. The V and J genes are TRBV20-1 and TRBJ2-7; D uncertain. Germline V lookup: CDR1 DFQATT, CDR2 SNEGSKA (reference sequence). V was clipped by 1 base and J by 4 bases, with 8 bases between them. This CDR3 contains 12 residues. The CDR3 loop reads CSARVSLYEQYF. CDR3 coding DNA: TGCAGTGCTAGAGTGAGCCTTTACGAGCAGTACTTC.

The chain links TRBV5-1 to TRBJ1-1; a possible D gene is TRBD1 (5 bases). Germline V gives CDR1 SGHRS, CDR2 YFSETQ. V dropped 0 bases and J dropped 4 bases, with 10 bases sitting between them. The CDR3 has 14 amino acids. The CDR3 is CASSLVLGGTEAFF. The CDR3 coding sequence is TGCGCCAGCAGCTTGGTGTTGGGGGGCACTGAAGCTTTCTTT.

This clonotype was detected many times. The chain links TRBV20-1 to TRBJ2-4, with D possibly matching TRBD1 (6 bases). The germline CDR1 and CDR2 sequences are DFQATT and SNEGSKA (reference sequence). V was clipped by 6 bases and J by 0 bases, with 12 bases between them. The CDR3 runs to 14 residues. CDR3 bases: TGCAGTGCCCCCAGGGGCCCAGCCAAAAACATTCAGTACTTC. Residues: CSAPRGPAKNIQYF.

At least ten counts were recorded for this clonotype. The chain is built from TRBV20-1 and TRBJ2-1, with no clear D. The CDR3 loop spans 12 amino acids. Trimming removed 3 bases from V and 10 bases from J, with 13 bases in between. Germline V gene sequence: CDR1 DFQATT, CDR2 SNEGSKA (reference sequence). The CDR3 nucleotides read TGCAGTGCTAGGGGTCACGGGTGGGAGCAGTTCTTC. Its translation is CSARGHGWEQFF.

In regard to this clonotype: A much larger clone lies a single base off, so this may be a read error. V usage is TRBV24-1 and J usage is TRBJ2-1; no clear D. This CDR3 comprises 12 residues. Germline values: CDR1 KGHDR, CDR2 SFDVKD. This CDR3 is CATSGLTDERFF. For the CDR3, the DNA is TGTGCCACCAGTGGCCTTACTGATGAGCGGTTCTTC.

With regard to this clonotype: A far bigger clonotype differs at one base, so this is likely a read error. The rearrangement uses TRBV7-9 and TRBJ1-1; D gene unclear. The CDR3 has 13 amino acids. Germline loops: CDR1 SEHNR, CDR2 FQNEAQ (reference sequence). V shed 5 bases and J shed 4 bases, with 11 bases lying between them. The CDR3 nucleotides are TGTGCCAGCAGCAAAGCTCACGGCACTGAAGCTTTCTTT. It is translated as CASSKAHGTEAFF.

With respect to this clonotype: One base away lies a much larger clone, so this may be a sequencing read error. The gene calls are TRBV5-1 and TRBJ2-1; D assignment may be TRBD1 or TRBD2 (5 bases each). Germline V gives CDR1 SGHRS, CDR2 YFSETQ. This CDR3 spans 13 amino acids. The CDR3 region has the DNA TGTGTCAGCACCCCGGGACGGTACAATGAGCAGTTCTTC. This codes for CVSTPGRYNEQFF. The full variable domain, its missing parts supplied by reference TRBV5-1 and TRBJ2-1, is KAGVTQTPRYLIKTRGQQVTLSCSPISGHRSVSWYQQTPGQGLQFLFEYFSETQRNKGNFPGRFSGRQFSNSRSEMNVSTLELGDSALYLCVSTPGRYNEQFFGPGTRLTVL.

This clonotype came up many times. The chain carries TRBV6-2 or TRBV6-3 and TRBJ2-7, with TRBD1 matching over 10 bases. CDR3 length equals 15 residues. Germline V gene lookup returns CDR1 MNHEY and CDR2 SVGEGT. J was trimmed by 4 bases and V by 2 bases; bases with no gene match: 5. CDR3 coding DNA: TGTGCCAGCAGTTACGGGACAGGGGCGGGATACGAGCAGTACTTC. It codes for CASSYGTGAGYEQYF.

The genes are TRBV2 and TRBJ2-3, with a possible D match to TRBD1 (6 bases). The V and J ends lost 7 bases and 0 bases respectively, with 11 bases between them. There are 14 residues in the CDR3. The germline gives CDR1 SNHLY, CDR2 FYNNEI. CDR3 sequence: CASMNRDSTDTQYF. The CDR3, as DNA: TGTGCCAGCATGAACAGGGATAGCACAGATACGCAGTATTTT.